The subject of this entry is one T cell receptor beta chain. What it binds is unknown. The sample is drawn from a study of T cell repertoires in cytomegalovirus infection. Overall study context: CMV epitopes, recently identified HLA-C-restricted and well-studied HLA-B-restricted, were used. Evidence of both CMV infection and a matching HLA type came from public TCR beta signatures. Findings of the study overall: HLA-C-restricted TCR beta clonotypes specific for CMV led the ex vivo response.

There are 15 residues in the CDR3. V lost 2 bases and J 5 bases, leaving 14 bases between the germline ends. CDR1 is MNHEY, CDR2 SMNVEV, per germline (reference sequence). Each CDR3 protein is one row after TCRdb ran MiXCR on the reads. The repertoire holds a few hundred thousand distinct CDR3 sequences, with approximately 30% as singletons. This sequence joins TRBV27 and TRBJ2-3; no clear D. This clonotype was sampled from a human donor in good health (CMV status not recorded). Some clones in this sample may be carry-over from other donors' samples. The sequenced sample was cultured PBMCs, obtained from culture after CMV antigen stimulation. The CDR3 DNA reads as TGTGCCAGCAGTTTAGGGTTAGCCTCGCTAGATACGCAGTATTTT. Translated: CASSLGLASLDTQYF.